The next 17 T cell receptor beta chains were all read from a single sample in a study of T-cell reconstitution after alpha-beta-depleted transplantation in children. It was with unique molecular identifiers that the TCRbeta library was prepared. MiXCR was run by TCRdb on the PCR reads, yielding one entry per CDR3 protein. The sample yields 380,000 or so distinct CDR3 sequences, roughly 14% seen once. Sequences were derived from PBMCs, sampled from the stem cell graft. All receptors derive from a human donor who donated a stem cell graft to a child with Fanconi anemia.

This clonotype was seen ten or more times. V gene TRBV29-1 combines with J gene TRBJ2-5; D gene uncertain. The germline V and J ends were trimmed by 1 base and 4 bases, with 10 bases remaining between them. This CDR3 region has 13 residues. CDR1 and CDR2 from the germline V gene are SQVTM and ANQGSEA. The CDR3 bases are TGCAGCGTTGAAGGGCTGAAGCGAGAGACCCAGTACTTC. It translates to CSVEGLKRETQYF.

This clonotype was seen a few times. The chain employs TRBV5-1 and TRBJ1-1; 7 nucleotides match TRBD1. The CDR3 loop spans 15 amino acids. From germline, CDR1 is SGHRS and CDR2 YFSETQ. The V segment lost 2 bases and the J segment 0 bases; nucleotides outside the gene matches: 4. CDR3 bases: TGCGCCAGCAGCTTAGGGGACAGTATGAACACTGAAGCTTTCTTT. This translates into CASSLGDSMNTEAFF.

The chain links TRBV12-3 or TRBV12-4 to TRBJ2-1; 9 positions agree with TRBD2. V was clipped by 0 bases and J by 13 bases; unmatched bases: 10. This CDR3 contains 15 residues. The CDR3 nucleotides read TGTGCCAGCAGTTTAGCGCTGGGCGGGAGGGAGGCCCAGTTCTTC. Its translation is CASSLALGGREAQFF.

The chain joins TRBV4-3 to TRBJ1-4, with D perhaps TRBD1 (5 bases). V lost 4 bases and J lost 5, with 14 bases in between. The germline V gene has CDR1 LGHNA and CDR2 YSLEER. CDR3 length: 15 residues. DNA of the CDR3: TGCGCCAGCAGCCCAACGGCAGGGTGGAATGAAAAACTGTTTTTT. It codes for CASSPTAGWNEKLFF.

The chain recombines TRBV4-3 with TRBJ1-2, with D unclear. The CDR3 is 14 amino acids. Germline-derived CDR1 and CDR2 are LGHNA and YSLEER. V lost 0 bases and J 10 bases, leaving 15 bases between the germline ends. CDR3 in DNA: TGCGCCAGCAGCCAAGATTTGGGCAGCGGAACCTACACCTTC. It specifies CASSQDLGSGTYTF.

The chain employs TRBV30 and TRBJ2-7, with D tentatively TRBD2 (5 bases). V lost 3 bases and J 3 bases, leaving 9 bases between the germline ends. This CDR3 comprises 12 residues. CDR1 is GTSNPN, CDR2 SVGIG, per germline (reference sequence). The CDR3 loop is CAWRETSYEQYF. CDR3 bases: TGTGCCTGGAGGGAAACTAGCTACGAGCAGTACTTC.

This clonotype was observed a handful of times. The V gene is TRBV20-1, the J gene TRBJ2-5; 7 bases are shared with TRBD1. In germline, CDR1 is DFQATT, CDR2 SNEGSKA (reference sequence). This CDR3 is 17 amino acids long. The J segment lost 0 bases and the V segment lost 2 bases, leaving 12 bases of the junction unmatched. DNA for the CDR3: TGCAGTGCTAGACCCTACATGAAAGGGGGCGACCAAGAGACCCAGTACTTC. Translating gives CSARPYMKGGDQETQYF.

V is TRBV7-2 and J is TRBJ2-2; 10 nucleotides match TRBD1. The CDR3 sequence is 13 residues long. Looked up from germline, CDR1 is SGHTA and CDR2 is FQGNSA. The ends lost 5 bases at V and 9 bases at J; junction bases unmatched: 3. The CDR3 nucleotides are TGTGCCAGCAGCGCGGGACAGGGGCGGGAGCTGTTTTTT. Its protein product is CASSAGQGRELFF.

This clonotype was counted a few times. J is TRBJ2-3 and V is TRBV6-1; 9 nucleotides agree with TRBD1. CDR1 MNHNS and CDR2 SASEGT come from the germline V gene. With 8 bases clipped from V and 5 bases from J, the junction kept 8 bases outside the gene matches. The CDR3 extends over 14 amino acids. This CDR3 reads CASPTGGFRDTQYF. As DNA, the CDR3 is TGTGCCAGCCCTACAGGGGGCTTCAGAGATACGCAGTATTTT.

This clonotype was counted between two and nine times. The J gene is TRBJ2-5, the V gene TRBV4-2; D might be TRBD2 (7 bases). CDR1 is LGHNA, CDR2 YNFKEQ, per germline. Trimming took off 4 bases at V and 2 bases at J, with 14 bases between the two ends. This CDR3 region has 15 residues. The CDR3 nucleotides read TGTGCCAGCAGCCCGGGGAGGGGGGCTCAAGAGACCCAGTACTTC. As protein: CASSPGRGAQETQYF.

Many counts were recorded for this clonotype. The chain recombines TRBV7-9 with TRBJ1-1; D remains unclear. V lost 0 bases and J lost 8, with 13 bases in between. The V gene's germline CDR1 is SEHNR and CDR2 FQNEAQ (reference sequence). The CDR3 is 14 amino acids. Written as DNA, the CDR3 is TGTGCCAGCAGCTTAGCCGCACAGTCGGTGGAAGCTTTCTTT. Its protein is CASSLAAQSVEAFF.

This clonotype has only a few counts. For the CDR3, the DNA is TGCAGTGCTAATAGCAGGGGGAATAATTCACCCCTCCACTTT. Translation: CSANSRGNNSPLHF. The chain couples TRBV20-1 to TRBJ1-6; 7 positions agree with TRBD1. The germline V gene encodes CDR1 DFQATT and CDR2 SNEGSKA (reference sequence). The CDR3 loop spans 14 amino acids. The J segment lost 5 bases and the V segment lost 4 bases, leaving 5 bases of the junction unmatched.

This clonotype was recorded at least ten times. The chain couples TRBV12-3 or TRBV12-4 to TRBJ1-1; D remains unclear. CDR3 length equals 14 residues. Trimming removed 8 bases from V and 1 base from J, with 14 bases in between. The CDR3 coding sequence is TGTGCCAGCGTCAGGATTGCGGGGAACACTGAAGCTTTCTTT. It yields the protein CASVRIAGNTEAFF.

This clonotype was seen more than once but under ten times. The CDR3 nucleotides are TGCGCCAGCAGCTTGGGTGGGACAGGGGGCTCAGATACGCAGTATTTT. Translated, it gives CASSLGGTGGSDTQYF. The V gene is TRBV5-1, the J gene TRBJ2-3; 12 nucleotides align to TRBD1. This CDR3 has 16 amino acids. The V gene's germline CDR1 is SGHRS and CDR2 YFSETQ. V lost 0 bases to trimming and J lost 4 bases; unmatched junction nucleotides: 3.

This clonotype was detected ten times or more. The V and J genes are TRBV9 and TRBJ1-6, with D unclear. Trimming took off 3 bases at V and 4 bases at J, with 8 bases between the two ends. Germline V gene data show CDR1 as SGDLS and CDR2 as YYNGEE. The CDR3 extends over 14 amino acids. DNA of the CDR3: TGTGCCAGCAGCGCGGACGGATATAATTCACCCCTCCACTTT. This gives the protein CASSADGYNSPLHF.

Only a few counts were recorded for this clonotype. CDR3 DNA: TGTGCCAGCAGCCCGGGGAGTTACGGCTATGGCTACACCTTC. It specifies CASSPGSYGYGYTF. This chain uses TRBV7-2 with TRBJ1-2; no firm D call. CDR3 size: 14 residues. Per the germline V gene, CDR1 is SGHTA and CDR2 is FQGNSA. Trimming removed 5 bases from V and 4 bases from J, with 14 bases in between.

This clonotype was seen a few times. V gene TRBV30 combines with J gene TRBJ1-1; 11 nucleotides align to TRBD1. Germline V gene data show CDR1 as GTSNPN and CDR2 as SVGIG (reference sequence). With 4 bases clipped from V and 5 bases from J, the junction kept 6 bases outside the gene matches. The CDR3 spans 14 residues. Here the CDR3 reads CAWTRTGGITEAFF. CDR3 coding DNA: TGTGCCTGGACCCGGACAGGGGGCATAACTGAAGCTTTCTTT.